This entry describes one T cell receptor beta chain. Its antigen is not identified. These data come from a study of graft-versus-host responses after intestinal transplantation. Study-wide results and limits: Individuals carrying graft-donor T cell macrochimerism showed high graft-versus-host to host-versus-graft clonal ratios in allografts.

The ends lost 3 bases at V and 5 bases at J; junction bases unmatched: 9. This CDR3 contains 15 residues. Germline V gene sequence: CDR1 LGHNA, CDR2 YNFKEQ. The data were produced by immunoSEQ multiplex PCR, yet TCRdb's version contains in-frame clones alone and is incomplete. Of approximately 90,000 clones listed, roughly 80% were seen once; the top ten hold about 0.8%. This sample comprised unstimulated CD4+ T cells sorted from spleen or lymph node cells, obtained before intestinal transplant. The chain joins TRBV4-2 to TRBJ2-7; 8 nucleotides match TRBD2. The receptor's source is a human donor who received an intestinal transplant. CDR3 coding DNA: TGTGCCAGCAGCCAGGAACCGGGACTAGGCCACGAGCAGTACTTC. This translates into CASSQEPGLGHEQYF.